These T cell receptor beta chains were read from a single sample in a study of blood T cells in healthy people across ages. TCRdb ran MiXCR on the 5' RACE reads and lists one entry per CDR3 protein. The data hold roughly 930,000 distinct CDR3 sequences, with roughly 43% observed a single time. The source material was blood. These receptors all stem from a man aged 30 to 39 in good health. Both conserved end residues are part of each CDR3. The D gene is left open where the match is weak. Expanded clones are given a class, and other clones once, few, many or no size at all.

cdr3_nt,cdr3_aa,d_call,clone_size,j_call,v_call
TGTGCCATAAAACGGACAGCGAACACTGAAGCTTTCTTT,CAIKRTANTEAFF,-,-,TRBJ1-1,TRBV27
TGTGCCGGCAGTCCAAACAAAGTGCACTATGAGCAGTTCTTC,CAGSPNKVHYEQFF,-,-,TRBJ2-1,TRBV6-1
TGTGCCAGCAGTTACTCGGGGGCGTTCTATGGCTACACCTTC,CASSYSGAFYGYTF,-,few,TRBJ1-2,TRBV6-2/TRBV6-3
TGTGCCACCAGGGATCCGACAGACCCCTATGGCTACACCTTC,CATRDPTDPYGYTF,-,-,TRBJ1-2,TRBV15
TGTGCCAGCAGTGGGGGCCCCGTGAACACTGAAGCTTTCTTT,CASSGGPVNTEAFF,-,once,TRBJ1-1,TRBV2
TGCAGTGCTAGTACAATGGGAAGACAGGGGCTGGGCAAAAACATTCAGTACTTC,CSASTMGRQGLGKNIQYF,TRBD1,few,TRBJ2-4,TRBV20-1
TGCGCCAGCAGCCAGACAGGGGGCACCAACACCGGGGAGCTGTTTTTT,CASSQTGGTNTGELFF,TRBD1,-,TRBJ2-2,TRBV5-1
TGTGCCAGCAGTGAGGTTCACAATGAGCAGTTCTTC,CASSEVHNEQFF,-,-,TRBJ2-1,TRBV2
TGTGCCATCATGGGACAGTTCACCTACAATGAGCAGTTCTTC,CAIMGQFTYNEQFF,TRBD1,many,TRBJ2-1,TRBV10-3
TGTACCAGCAGCGGCACGGGGGGCTATGAGCAGTTCTTC,CTSSGTGGYEQFF,-,-,TRBJ2-1,TRBV9
TGCAGCGTTGGGGCCAGGTTGGACTATGGCTACACCTTC,CSVGARLDYGYTF,-,-,TRBJ1-2,TRBV29-1
TGTGCCAGCGGTGGGACAGGGGGTACCTACGAGCAGTACTTC,CASGGTGGTYEQYF,-,-,TRBJ2-7,TRBV21-1
TGTGCCAGCAGCTTAGGTCAGGGCTTAGACATTCAGTACTTC,CASSLGQGLDIQYF,-,many,TRBJ2-4,TRBV11-2
TGTGCCAGCAGCCAAGTGGGGGGACCATACAATGAGCAGTTCTTC,CASSQVGGPYNEQFF,-,-,TRBJ2-1,TRBV4-2
TGTGCCAGCAGTTTATCCGGGGAGCTGTTTTTT,CASSLSGELFF,-,many,TRBJ2-2,TRBV12-3/TRBV12-4
TGTGCCAGCAGTCTCGGAGACGGTAGCAATCAGCCCCAGCATTTT,CASSLGDGSNQPQHF,-,-,TRBJ1-5,TRBV12-3/TRBV12-4
TGTGCCAGCTATGGGGGGGGTGGGACTGAAGCTTTCTTT,CASYGGGGTEAFF,-,once,TRBJ1-1,TRBV7-2
TGTGCCAGCAGCCAAACTGCAAGGCGGGGGCGATACACAGATACGCAGTATTTT,CASSQTARRGRYTDTQYF,-,few,TRBJ2-3,TRBV3-1
TGTGCCAGCAGTGAAAGGTTCTGGGGGGAGCATCAGCCCCAGCATTTT,CASSERFWGEHQPQHF,-,-,TRBJ1-5,TRBV6-1
TGTGCCAGCAGCTCGGTGGGCACCGGGGAGCTGTTTTTT,CASSSVGTGELFF,-,-,TRBJ2-2,TRBV5-6
TGTGCCACCCGGGACTTTAGCAATCAGCCCCAGCATTTT,CATRDFSNQPQHF,-,-,TRBJ1-5,TRBV28
TGTGCCAGCAGTTTTGAGGGCACTGAAGCTTTCTTT,CASSFEGTEAFF,-,many,TRBJ1-1,TRBV5-1
TGTGCCAGCCTCTCCCCGGGACAGATCTCCTACGAGCAGTACTTC,CASLSPGQISYEQYF,TRBD1,-,TRBJ2-7,TRBV28
TGTGCCAGCAGTTCTTCCGGGACGAGGAGGTCAGATACGCAGTATTTT,CASSSSGTRRSDTQYF,-,few,TRBJ2-3,TRBV6-5
TGTGCCAGCAGCTTAGCGACGGTGACCGGGGAGCTGTTTTTT,CASSLATVTGELFF,-,-,TRBJ2-2,TRBV7-2